These 8 T cell receptor beta chains came from one sample sequenced in a study of CD8+CD57+ T cells in acquired aplastic anemia. Genomic DNA acted as the template from which TCR beta VDJ combination and CDR3 sequence profiling were carried out. TCRdb redid the calling of the reads with MiXCR, one entry per CDR3 protein. The data show about 270,000 distinct CDR3 sequences, 55% to 65% seen once. The sample comprised sorted CD4+, CD8+, or CD8+CD57+ T cells (not recorded which) from PBMCs. The receptors were sampled from a human donor with severe aplastic anemia or a healthy control (not recorded which).

The V and J genes are TRBV9 and TRBJ2-7; 7 bases are a match to TRBD2. The DNA end is more similar to TRBJ2-5, so the J call may be wrong. The CDR3 totals 13 residues. In germline, CDR1 is SGDLS, CDR2 YYNGEE. CDR3 in amino acids: CASSVKGGETQYF. The CDR3 DNA reads TGTGCCAGCAGCGTAAAGGGAGGGGAGACCCAGTACTTC.

The J gene is TRBJ1-2, the V gene TRBV9; D might be TRBD1 (5 bases). CDR3 length: 15 residues. Germline V gene sequence: CDR1 SGDLS, CDR2 YYNGEE. Trimming took 3 bases from V and 4 from J, leaving 16 bases between them. The CDR3 spells CASSANRDGAYGYTF. The CDR3 DNA is TGTGCCAGCAGCGCGAACCGGGACGGAGCCTATGGCTACACCTTC.

This clonotype was seen many times. A much larger clone is a single base away; this may be a read error. The CDR3 bases are TGTGCCAGCCCGGACAACTCCTACAATGAGCAGTTCTTC. Protein product: CASPDNSYNEQFF. This chain uses TRBV7-9 with TRBJ2-1; weak D call: TRBD1 (5 bases). Trimming pared 8 bases from V and 0 bases from J, leaving 8 bases between. The germline V gene has CDR1 SEHNR and CDR2 FQNEAQ (reference sequence). This CDR3 is built from 13 residues.

The chain uses TRBV7-9 and TRBJ2-7, with D tentatively TRBD2 (6 bases). The V gene's germline CDR1 is SEHNR and CDR2 FQNEAQ (reference sequence). CDR3 size: 13 residues. The V end lost 4 bases, the J end lost 5 bases, and 12 bases lay between the germline ends. The CDR3 bases are TGTGCCAGCAGCTCCCGAGCGGGCGACGAGCAGTACTTC. Protein: CASSSRAGDEQYF.

The V call is TRBV7-9, the J call TRBJ1-2, with D unclear. V gave up 5 bases and J gave up 4 bases, with 17 bases separating them. The CDR3 has 15 amino acids. The germline V gene has CDR1 SEHNR and CDR2 FQNEAQ (reference sequence). The CDR3 spells CASSPQWSSSYGYTF. CDR3 nucleotides: TGTGCCAGCAGCCCCCAGTGGTCTTCGAGCTATGGCTACACCTTC.

Points on this clonotype: This may come from a read error, since a much larger clone is one base off. The CDR3, as DNA: TGTGCCAGCAGTTATTTTGGGATAGGGGACTATGGCTACACCTTC. Its translation: CASSYFGIGDYGYTF. The chain joins TRBV6-5 to TRBJ1-2, with D possibly being TRBD1 (5 bases). CDR1 is MNHEY and CDR2 is SVGAGI in the germline V gene. V was pared by 3 bases and J by 3 bases, with 14 bases between. The CDR3 has 15 amino acids.

Many counts were recorded for this clonotype. The chain uses TRBV20-1 and TRBJ2-1; 13 bases match TRBD2. Germline loops: CDR1 DFQATT, CDR2 SNEGSKA (reference sequence). V shed 3 bases and J 9 bases; nucleotides not matched to a gene: 5. There are 14 residues in the CDR3. The CDR3 sequence: CSASVLAGGSEQFF. CDR3 coding DNA: TGCAGTGCTAGTGTACTAGCGGGGGGGAGTGAGCAGTTCTTC.

This clonotype was recorded many times. The genes are TRBV7-8 and TRBJ2-1, with D uncertain. Trimming stripped 5 bases from V and 0 bases from J, with 5 bases between. The CDR3 spans 13 residues. In germline, CDR1 is SGHVS, CDR2 FQNEAQ. CDR3 loop: CASSPASYNEQFF. The CDR3 DNA sequence: TGTGCCAGCAGCCCCGCCTCCTACAATGAGCAGTTCTTC.